This T cell receptor (beta chain) stems from a study of cytomegalovirus exposure and HLA in healthy donors. Study-level findings and limits: Subsequent analysis found a tendency for first-cohort TCR clusters to co-occur within the 95 to 150 validation repertoires. Reported results showed that the classifier diagnosed cytomegalovirus status with high specificity and sensitivity. While the bulk of TCR sequences proved rare, some public TCRs turned up in many donors. Cytomegalovirus association was assigned to more than 150 TCR beta chains.

Germline CDR1 is SGHTA and CDR2 is FQGNSA. CDR3 length equals 15 residues. Trimming removed 5 bases from V and 5 bases from J; junction bases left unmatched: 5. Libraries were prepared by immunoSEQ multiplex PCR; TCRdb keeps only in-frame clonotypes and omits some of them. The sample carries 150,000 to 200,000 clones, roughly 84% recorded once. For this clone: Antigen specificity is unknown.

This receptor was obtained from a man between 18 and 35 years old in good health and CMV-seropositive. This rearrangement joins TRBV7-2 to TRBJ2-5; 13 bases fit TRBD2. Sequenced: PBMCs. CDR3 in amino acids: CASSPGLAGVETQYF. The CDR3 region has the DNA TGTGCCAGCAGCCCAGGACTAGCGGGAGTTGAGACCCAGTACTTC.